This T cell receptor beta chain originates from a study of blood T cell repertoires in COVID-19. Study at large: From the United States, Italy and Spain came samples of acute and convalescent COVID-19. PBMCs, B-cell-depleted T cells, or T cells were the source of the cDNA or gDNA that made up the material.

Methods used by the authors: By means of reference gene primer amplification, nucleated cell counts were estimated. The protocol was immunoSEQ multiplex PCR, while the TCRdb copy is restricted to in-frame clones and leaves out a portion. From that table come the V and J calls and clone size; the DNA was used to work out D and trimming. The table shows about 340,000 clones, with about 88% occurring only once. The CDR3 length is 15 residues. The V gene end was trimmed by 6 bases and the J gene end by 5 bases; junction bases not matched to a gene: 11. The V gene's germline CDR1 is SGHDT and CDR2 YYEEEE.

Source material: peripheral blood. The V gene is TRBV5-6, the J gene TRBJ1-3; 7 bases agree with TRBD1. This sequence originates from a woman aged 70-85 years with COVID-19, enrolled during active disease. CDR3 bases: TGTGCCAGCAACCACAGGGGAGAGGGGAGAAACACCATATATTTT. Amino acid sequence: CASNHRGEGRNTIYF.